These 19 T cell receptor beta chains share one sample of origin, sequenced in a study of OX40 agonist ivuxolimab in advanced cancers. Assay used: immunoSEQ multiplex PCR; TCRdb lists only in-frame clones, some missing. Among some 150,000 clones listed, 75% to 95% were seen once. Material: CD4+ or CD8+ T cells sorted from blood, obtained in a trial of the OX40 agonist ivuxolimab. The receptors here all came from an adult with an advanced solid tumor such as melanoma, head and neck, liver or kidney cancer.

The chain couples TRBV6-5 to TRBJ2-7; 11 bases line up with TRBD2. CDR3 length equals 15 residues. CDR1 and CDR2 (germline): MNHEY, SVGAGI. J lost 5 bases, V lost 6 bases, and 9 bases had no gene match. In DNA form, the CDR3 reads TGTGCCAGCAGGACGACTAGCGGGACATCCAACGAGCAGTACTTC. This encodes CASRTTSGTSNEQYF.

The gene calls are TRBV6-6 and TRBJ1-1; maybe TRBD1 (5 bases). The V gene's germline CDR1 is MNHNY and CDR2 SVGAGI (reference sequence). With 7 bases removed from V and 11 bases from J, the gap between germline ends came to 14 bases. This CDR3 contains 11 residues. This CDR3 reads CASNLGAGAFF. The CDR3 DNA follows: TGTGCCAGCAACCTAGGGGCGGGGGCTTTCTTT.

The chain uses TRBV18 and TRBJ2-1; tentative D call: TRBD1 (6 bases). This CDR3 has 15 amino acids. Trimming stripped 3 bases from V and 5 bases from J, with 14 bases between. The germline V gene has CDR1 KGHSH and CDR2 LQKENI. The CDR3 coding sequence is TGTGCCAGCTCACCTTGGCAGGGGCCAGACAATGAGCAGTTCTTC. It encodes CASSPWQGPDNEQFF.

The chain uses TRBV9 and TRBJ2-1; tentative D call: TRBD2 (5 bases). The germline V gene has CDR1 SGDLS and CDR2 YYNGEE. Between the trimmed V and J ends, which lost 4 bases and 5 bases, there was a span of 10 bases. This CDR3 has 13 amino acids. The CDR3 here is CASSISENNEQFF. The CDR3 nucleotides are TGTGCCAGCAGCATTAGCGAAAACAATGAGCAGTTCTTC. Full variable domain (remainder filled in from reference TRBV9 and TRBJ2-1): DSGVTQTPKHLITATGQRVTLRCSPRSGDLSVYWYQQSLDQGLQFLIQYYNGEERAKGNILERFSAQQFPDLHSELNLSSLELGDSALYFCASSISENNEQFFGPGTRLTVL.

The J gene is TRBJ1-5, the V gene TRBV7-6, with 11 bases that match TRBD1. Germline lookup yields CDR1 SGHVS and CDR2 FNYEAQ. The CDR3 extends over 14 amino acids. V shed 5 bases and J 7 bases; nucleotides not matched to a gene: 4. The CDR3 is CASSPGTGGQPQHF. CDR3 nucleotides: TGTGCCAGCAGCCCGGGGACAGGGGGGCAGCCCCAGCATTTT.

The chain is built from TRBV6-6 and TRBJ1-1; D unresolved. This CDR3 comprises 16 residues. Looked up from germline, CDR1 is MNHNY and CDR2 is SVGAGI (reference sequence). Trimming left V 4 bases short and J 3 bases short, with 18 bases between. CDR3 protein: CASSSAGKSVDTEAFF. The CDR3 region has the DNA TGTGCCAGCAGTTCTGCCGGAAAGAGTGTGGACACTGAAGCTTTCTTT.

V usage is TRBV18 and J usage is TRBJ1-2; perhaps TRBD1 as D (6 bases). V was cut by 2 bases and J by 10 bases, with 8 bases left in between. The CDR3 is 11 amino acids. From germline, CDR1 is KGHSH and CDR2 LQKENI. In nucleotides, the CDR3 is TGTGCCAGCTCACCAGGACAGACCTACACCTTC. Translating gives CASSPGQTYTF. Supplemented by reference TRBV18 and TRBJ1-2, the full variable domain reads NAGVMQNPRHLVRRRGQEARLRCSPMKGHSHVYWYRQLPEEGLKFMVYLQKENIIDESGMPKERFSAEFPKEGPSILRIQQVVRGDSAAYFCASSPGQTYTFGSGTRLTVV.

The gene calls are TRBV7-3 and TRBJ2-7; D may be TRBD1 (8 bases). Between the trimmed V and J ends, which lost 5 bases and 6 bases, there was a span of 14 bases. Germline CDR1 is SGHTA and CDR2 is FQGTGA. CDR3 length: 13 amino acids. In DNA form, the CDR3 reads TGTGCCAGCAGCCTACAGGGGGAGGGCGAGCAGTACTTC. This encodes CASSLQGEGEQYF.

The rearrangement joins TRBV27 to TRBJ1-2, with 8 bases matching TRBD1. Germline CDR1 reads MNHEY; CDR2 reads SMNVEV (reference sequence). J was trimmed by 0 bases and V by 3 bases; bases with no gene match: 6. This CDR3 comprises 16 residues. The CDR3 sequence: CASSLTGDSANYGYTF. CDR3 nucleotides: TGTGCCAGCAGTTTGACAGGGGACTCAGCTAACTATGGCTACACCTTC.

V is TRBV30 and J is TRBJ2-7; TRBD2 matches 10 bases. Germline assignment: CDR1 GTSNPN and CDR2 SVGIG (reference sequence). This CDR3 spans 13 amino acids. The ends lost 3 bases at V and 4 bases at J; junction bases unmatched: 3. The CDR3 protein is CAWRTSGAYEQYF. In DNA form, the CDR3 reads TGTGCCTGGAGAACTAGCGGGGCATACGAGCAGTACTTC.

The CDR3 reads CASSRRGQASGTEAFF. DNA of the CDR3: TGTGCCAGCAGCCGTAGGGGGCAGGCCAGCGGGACTGAAGCTTTCTTT. The rearrangement uses TRBV7-2 and TRBJ1-1; 7 bases map to TRBD1. The trim removed 5 bases at V and 5 bases at J, leaving 14 bases unmatched. Germline values: CDR1 SGHTA, CDR2 FQGNSA. The CDR3 covers 16 residues.

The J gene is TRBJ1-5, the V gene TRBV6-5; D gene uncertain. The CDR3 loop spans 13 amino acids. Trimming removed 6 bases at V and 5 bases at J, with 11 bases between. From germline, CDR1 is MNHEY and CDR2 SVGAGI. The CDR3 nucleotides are TGTGCCAGCAGCCGCGACAAAGATCAGCCCCAGCATTTT. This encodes CASSRDKDQPQHF.

For the CDR3, the DNA is TGTGCCAGCAGCCGACGGGACAGGGAGACCGGGGAGCTGTTTTTT. Its translation is CASSRRDRETGELFF. The chain uses TRBV9 and TRBJ2-2, with 9 positions matching TRBD1. This CDR3 spans 15 amino acids. The ends lost 4 bases at V and 5 bases at J; junction bases unmatched: 6. In germline, CDR1 is SGDLS, CDR2 YYNGEE.

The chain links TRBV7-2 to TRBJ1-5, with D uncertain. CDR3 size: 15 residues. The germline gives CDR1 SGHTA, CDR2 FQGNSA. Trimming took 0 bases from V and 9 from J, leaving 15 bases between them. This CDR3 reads CASSLALGSIGPQHF. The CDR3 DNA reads TGTGCCAGCAGCTTAGCACTTGGCAGCATCGGGCCCCAGCATTTT.

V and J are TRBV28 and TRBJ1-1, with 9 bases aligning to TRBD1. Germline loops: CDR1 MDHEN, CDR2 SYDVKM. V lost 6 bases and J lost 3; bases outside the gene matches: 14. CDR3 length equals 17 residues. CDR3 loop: CASSSYPQGAQDTEAFF. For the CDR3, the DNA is TGTGCCAGCAGCTCATACCCACAGGGGGCGCAGGACACTGAAGCTTTCTTT.

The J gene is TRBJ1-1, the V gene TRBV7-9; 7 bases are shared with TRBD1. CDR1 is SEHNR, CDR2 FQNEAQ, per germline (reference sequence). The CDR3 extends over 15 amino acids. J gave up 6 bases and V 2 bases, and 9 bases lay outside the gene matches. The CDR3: CASSLQRTGTSEAFF. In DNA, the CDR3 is TGTGCCAGCAGCTTACAAAGGACAGGAACTTCTGAAGCTTTCTTT. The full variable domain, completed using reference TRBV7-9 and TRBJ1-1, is DTGVSQNPRHKITKRGQNVTFRCDPISEHNRLYWYRQTLGQGPEFLTYFQNEAQLEKSRLLSDRFSAERPKGSFSTLEIQRTEQGDSAMYLCASSLQRTGTSEAFFGQGTRLTVV.

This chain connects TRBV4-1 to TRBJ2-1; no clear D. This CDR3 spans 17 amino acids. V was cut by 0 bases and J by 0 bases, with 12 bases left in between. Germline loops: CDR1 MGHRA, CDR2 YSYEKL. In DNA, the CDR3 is TGCGCCAGCAGCCAAGATATCGAGCTGAGCTCCTACAATGAGCAGTTCTTC. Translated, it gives CASSQDIELSSYNEQFF.

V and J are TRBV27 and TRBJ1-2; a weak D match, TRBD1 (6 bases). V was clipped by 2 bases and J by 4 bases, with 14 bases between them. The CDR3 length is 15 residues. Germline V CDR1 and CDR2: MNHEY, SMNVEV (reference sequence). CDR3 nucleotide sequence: TGTGCCAGCAGTTTAAAAACAGGGTTAAGCTATGGCTACACCTTC. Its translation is CASSLKTGLSYGYTF.

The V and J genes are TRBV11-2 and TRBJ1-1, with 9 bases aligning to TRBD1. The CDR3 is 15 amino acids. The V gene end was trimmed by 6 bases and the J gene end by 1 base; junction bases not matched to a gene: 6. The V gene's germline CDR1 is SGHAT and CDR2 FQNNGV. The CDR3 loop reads CASRSWTGANTEAFF. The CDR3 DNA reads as TGTGCCAGCAGATCCTGGACAGGGGCGAACACTGAAGCTTTCTTT.